This TCR beta chain comes out of a study of blood T cell repertoires in COVID-19. The wider study: The United States, Italy and Spain supplied acute and convalescent COVID-19 samples. From T cells, B-cell-depleted T cells, or PBMCs came the material, which was cDNA or gDNA.

The V gene end was trimmed by 5 bases and the J gene end by 7 bases; junction bases not matched to a gene: 7. This CDR3 has 13 residues. CDR1 and CDR2 (germline): PRHDT, FYEKMQ (reference sequence). Authors' methods: The authors estimated nucleated cell counts from reference gene primer amplification. The assay was immunoSEQ multiplex PCR, and TCRdb's table has in-frame clones only and misses some. The DNA was the basis for D and trimming; V, J and clone size are from that table. Of roughly 52,000 clones detected, 65% to 90% appear once; the ten largest clones hold about 13%. Sequences were obtained from peripheral blood. The chain has TRBV13 and TRBJ1-2, with 7 bases aligning to TRBD1. The receptor was derived from a human donor in a cohort sampled during active COVID-19. This CDR3 reads CASSRGTVPGYTF. The CDR3 DNA reads as TGTGCCAGCAGCCGCGGGACAGTTCCTGGCTACACCTTC.